The 21 T cell receptor beta chains listed next were all sequenced from one sample in a study of patients and donors after allogeneic stem cell transplantation. Via MiXCR, TCRdb re-called the RT-PCR reads, giving one row per CDR3 protein. The data hold hundreds of thousands of distinct CDR3 sequences, with approximately 16% observed a single time. Sequencing was done on a sample of blood, either unsorted or a sorted T cell fraction (not recorded which). These receptors all stem from a human donor who was either an allogeneic HSCT recipient or a stem cell or donor lymphocyte infusion donor (not recorded which). It is not recorded whose cells these are; they may come from a transplant donor.

This clonotype occurred a few times. The V gene is TRBV4-3, the J gene TRBJ1-5, with D perhaps TRBD1 (5 bases). V was cut by 0 bases and J by 5 bases, with 11 bases left in between. Germline lookup yields CDR1 LGHNA and CDR2 YSLEER. The CDR3 sequence is 15 residues long. CDR3 amino acids: CASSQEGGAHQPQHF. The CDR3 DNA sequence: TGCGCCAGCAGCCAAGAAGGTGGGGCCCATCAGCCCCAGCATTTT.

This clonotype was counted a few times. The rearrangement links TRBV20-1 to TRBJ1-4; D is uncertain. Trimming removed 1 base at V and 8 bases at J, with 8 bases between. Germline lookup yields CDR1 DFQATT and CDR2 SNEGSKA (reference sequence). There are 12 residues in the CDR3. The CDR3 protein is CSARGLGEKLFF. Written as DNA, the CDR3 is TGCAGTGCTAGAGGACTGGGGGAAAAACTGTTTTTT.

This clonotype has only a few counts. V and J are TRBV29-1 and TRBJ1-1, with 9 bases lining up with TRBD1. Trimming took 5 bases from V and 2 from J; bases not matched to a gene: 9. The CDR3 runs 15 residues. Germline V gene data show CDR1 as SQVTM and CDR2 as ANQGSEA. DNA for the CDR3: TGCAGCGTTAGGGACAGGGTGCGGCGAAACACTGAAGCTTTCTTT. This codes for CSVRDRVRRNTEAFF. Based on the CDR3 plus reference TRBV29-1 and TRBJ1-1, the full variable domain is SAVISQKPSRDICQRGTSLTIQCQVDSQVTMMFWYRQQPGQSLTLIATANQGSEATYESGFVIDKFPISRPNLTFSTLTVSNMSPEDSSIYLCSVRDRVRRNTEAFFGQGTRLTVV.

This chain links TRBV6-5 with TRBJ1-2; D is unclear. Deletions cut 5 bases from V and 5 bases from J, with 9 bases between. Germline V gene sequence: CDR1 MNHEY, CDR2 SVGAGI. This CDR3 spans 12 amino acids. The CDR3 DNA sequence: TGTGCCAGCAGTCAATCTATGTATGGCTACACCTTC. This gives the protein CASSQSMYGYTF.

This clonotype was observed a few times. V and J are TRBV29-1 and TRBJ2-3; 10 bases map to TRBD2. The CDR3 is 15 residues long. The germline gives CDR1 SQVTM, CDR2 ANQGSEA. The V segment lost 3 bases and the J segment 5 bases; nucleotides outside the gene matches: 8. The CDR3 DNA reads as TGCAGCGTTGACCCCCCTAGCGGGGGAGAAGATACGCAGTATTTT. Protein product: CSVDPPSGGEDTQYF.

The chain joins TRBV14 to TRBJ1-6; D not resolved. V lost 2 bases and J 11 bases, leaving 16 bases between the germline ends. Germline CDR1 reads SGHDN; CDR2 reads FVKESK. This CDR3 is 15 amino acids long. CDR3 residues: CASSQHRSRLAPLHF. The CDR3 DNA sequence: TGTGCCAGCAGCCAACATAGATCCCGGTTGGCACCCCTCCACTTT.

The chain carries TRBV4-3 and TRBJ2-3, with 9 nucleotides matching TRBD2. Looked up from germline, CDR1 is LGHNA and CDR2 is YSLEER. The CDR3 has 19 residues. V trimming: 0 bases; J trimming: 3 bases; junction bases outside the gene matches: 13. The CDR3 DNA is TGCGCCAGCAGCCAAGACCCCGGCGGGGCGGGGGGGCGTACAGATACGCAGTATTTT. It codes for CASSQDPGGAGGRTDTQYF.

The chain carries TRBV18 and TRBJ2-7; 7 nucleotides align to TRBD1. The germline V gene encodes CDR1 KGHSH and CDR2 LQKENI. The CDR3 spans 14 residues. After removal of 2 bases from V and 6 bases from J, the junction contained 7 bases not matched to a gene. Here the CDR3 DNA reads TGTGCCAGCTCACCAGGGACAGTAACATCCGAGCAGTACTTC. Translation: CASSPGTVTSEQYF.

This clonotype has only a few counts. The chain joins TRBV4-1 to TRBJ2-1; a weak D match, TRBD2 (6 bases). V was clipped by 1 base and J by 8 bases, with 12 bases between them. This CDR3 has 14 amino acids. Germline V gene sequence: CDR1 MGHRA, CDR2 YSYEKL. The CDR3 DNA reads TGCGCCAGCAGCCAAGGGATGGGGGGTGATGAGCAGTTCTTC. Protein: CASSQGMGGDEQFF.

The rearrangement uses TRBV5-8 and TRBJ1-5, with 7 positions matching TRBD1. Germline CDR1 reads SGHTS; CDR2 reads YDEGEE. The CDR3 runs to 15 residues. The V gene end was trimmed by 4 bases and the J gene end by 2 bases; junction bases not matched to a gene: 6. The CDR3 is CASSDGTARNQPQHF. The CDR3 DNA sequence: TGTGCCAGCAGCGACGGGACAGCGCGCAATCAGCCCCAGCATTTT.

This clonotype was detected ten times or more. This rearrangement joins TRBV7-9 to TRBJ2-3; TRBD2 aligns across 9 bases. The CDR3 is made up of 15 amino acids. Trimming removed 2 bases from V and 4 bases from J; junction bases left unmatched: 4. Germline V gives CDR1 SEHNR, CDR2 FQNEAQ (reference sequence). The CDR3 protein is CASSLLAGPPDTQYF. CDR3 DNA: TGTGCCAGCAGCTTACTAGCGGGGCCCCCAGATACGCAGTATTTT.

The chain couples TRBV20-1 to TRBJ2-7; 12 bases are a match to TRBD2. Per germline, CDR1 DFQATT and CDR2 SNEGSKA (reference sequence). This CDR3 has 15 residues. Germline trimming cut 4 bases from V and 2 bases from J; bases unmatched to any gene: 6. CDR3 in amino acids: CSAMSLAGGPYEQYF. The CDR3 DNA is TGCAGTGCTATGTCACTAGCGGGAGGACCCTACGAGCAGTACTTC.

This clonotype was observed many times. The V call is TRBV10-3, the J call TRBJ2-1, with 8 bases lining up with TRBD2. The V gene's germline CDR1 is ENHRY and CDR2 SYGVKD. This CDR3 region has 13 residues. V gave up 7 bases and J gave up 9 bases; unmatched junction bases: 8. Written as DNA, the CDR3 is TGTGCCATCAAATCGGCGGGGGGCCCTGAGCAGTTCTTC. It encodes CAIKSAGGPEQFF.

The V and J genes are TRBV5-5 and TRBJ2-5; D call uncertain. V was trimmed by 1 base and J by 1 base, leaving 11 bases between them. Germline V gene data show CDR1 as SGHKS and CDR2 as YYEKEE (reference sequence). The CDR3 is 15 amino acids. The CDR3, as DNA: TGTGCCAGCAGCTTGAACGGCCGATTCCAAGAGACCCAGTACTTC. It encodes CASSLNGRFQETQYF.

This clonotype has only a few counts. This rearrangement joins TRBV5-1 to TRBJ1-1; D unclear. Germline V gene lookup returns CDR1 SGHRS and CDR2 YFSETQ. The CDR3 runs to 12 residues. The ends were cut back, 0 bases at V and 8 bases at J, with 8 bases in the middle. DNA for the CDR3: TGCGCCAGCAGCTTGGGGTTCGGGGAAGCTTTCTTT. Amino acid sequence: CASSLGFGEAFF.

This chain joins TRBV25-1 and TRBJ1-2; a weak D match, TRBD1 (5 bases). CDR1 and CDR2 (germline): MGHDK, SYGVNS. Deletions cut 4 bases from V and 3 bases from J, with 21 bases between. The CDR3 extends over 17 amino acids. CDR3 bases: TGTGCCAGCAGTGGCCCCCGCAGTGGCAGGGAATACTATGGCTACACCTTC. It is translated as CASSGPRSGREYYGYTF.

The rearrangement joins TRBV12-3 or TRBV12-4 to TRBJ2-5; 7 bases fit TRBD1. The CDR3 loop spans 13 amino acids. Trimming removed 6 bases from V and 3 bases from J; junction bases left unmatched: 4. The CDR3 region is CASRRDREETQYF. CDR3 nucleotides: TGTGCCAGCAGAAGGGACAGAGAAGAGACCCAGTACTTC.

This chain uses TRBV5-5 with TRBJ1-1; a weak D match, TRBD1 (5 bases). The CDR3 has 15 residues. The V and J ends lost 0 bases and 3 bases respectively, with 12 bases between them. The V gene's germline CDR1 is SGHKS and CDR2 YYEKEE (reference sequence). CDR3: CASSLAGGKDTEAFF. CDR3 bases: TGTGCCAGCAGCTTGGCCGGGGGGAAGGACACTGAAGCTTTCTTT.

Only a few counts were recorded for this clonotype. The rearrangement links TRBV6-1 to TRBJ2-2; D call uncertain. The CDR3 consists of 10 residues. Germline V gene lookup returns CDR1 MNHNS and CDR2 SASEGT. V lost 8 bases and J lost 4, with 2 bases in between. CDR3 sequence (DNA): TGTGCCAGCGGCACCGGGGAGCTGTTTTTT. Its translation is CASGTGELFF.

This clonotype was observed a few times. The chain has TRBV5-1 and TRBJ1-2; D gene uncertain. The CDR3 totals 14 residues. The V and J ends lost 0 bases and 1 base respectively, with 7 bases between them. Germline CDR1 is SGHRS and CDR2 is YFSETQ. CDR3: CASSLGVGNYGYTF. The CDR3 bases are TGCGCCAGCAGCTTGGGGGTTGGTAACTATGGCTACACCTTC.

This chain connects TRBV4-1 to TRBJ2-7; no clear D gene. Between the trimmed V and J ends, which lost 0 bases and 5 bases, there was a span of 11 bases. The V gene's germline CDR1 is MGHRA and CDR2 YSYEKL. The CDR3 length is 14 residues. In DNA, the CDR3 is TGCGCCAGCAGCCAAGATCGGGTTTGGGACGAGCAGTACTTC. Amino acid sequence: CASSQDRVWDEQYF.